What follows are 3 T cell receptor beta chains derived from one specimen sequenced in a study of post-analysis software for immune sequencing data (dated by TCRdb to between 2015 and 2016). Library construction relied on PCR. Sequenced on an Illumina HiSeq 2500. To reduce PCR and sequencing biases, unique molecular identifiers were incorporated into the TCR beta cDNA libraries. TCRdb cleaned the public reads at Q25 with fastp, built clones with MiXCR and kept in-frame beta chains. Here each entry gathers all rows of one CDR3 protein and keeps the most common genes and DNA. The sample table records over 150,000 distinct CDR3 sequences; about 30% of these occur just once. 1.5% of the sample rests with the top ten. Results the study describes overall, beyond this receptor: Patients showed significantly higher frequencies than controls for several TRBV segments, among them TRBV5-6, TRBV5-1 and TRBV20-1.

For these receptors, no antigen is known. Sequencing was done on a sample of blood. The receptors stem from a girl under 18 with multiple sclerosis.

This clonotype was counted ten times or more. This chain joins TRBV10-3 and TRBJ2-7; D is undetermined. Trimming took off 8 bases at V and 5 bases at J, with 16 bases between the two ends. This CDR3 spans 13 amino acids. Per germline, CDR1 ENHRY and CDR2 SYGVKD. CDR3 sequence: CAIGGSSVHEQYF. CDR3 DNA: TGTGCCATCGGCGGATCCAGCGTCCACGAGCAGTACTTC.

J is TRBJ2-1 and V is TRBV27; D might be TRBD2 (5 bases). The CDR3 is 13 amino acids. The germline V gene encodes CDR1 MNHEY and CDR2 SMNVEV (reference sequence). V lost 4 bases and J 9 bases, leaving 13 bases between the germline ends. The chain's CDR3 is CASSSLDSGEQFF. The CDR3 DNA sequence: TGTGCCAGCAGTTCTTTGGACTCTGGTGAGCAGTTCTTC.

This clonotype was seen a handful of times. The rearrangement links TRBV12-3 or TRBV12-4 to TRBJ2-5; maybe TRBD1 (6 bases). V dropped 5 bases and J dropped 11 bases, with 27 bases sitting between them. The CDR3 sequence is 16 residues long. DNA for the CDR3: TGTGCCAGCAGTACACGCATCGGTCAGGGGCGCATTGAGCAGTACTTC. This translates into CASSTRIGQGRIEQYF.